Listed below are T cell receptor beta chains from one sample, sequenced in a study of cytomegalovirus exposure and HLA in healthy donors. Assay: immunoSEQ multiplex PCR; the TCRdb copy retains only in-frame clones and omits some. The repertoire holds almost 200,000 clones, with less than 80% as singletons. Sequencing was performed on PBMCs. The source is a woman aged 30 to 39 in good health and CMV-seropositive. Each CDR3 is given with its conserved first and last residue. Fields, in order: D gene, V gene, clone size, J gene, CDR3 protein, CDR3 DNA. The D gene is left open where the match is weak. Clone size is given for some rows only: seen once, a few or many times, or a class if the clone is expanded.

D gene: TRBD2
V gene: TRBV7-8
clone size: NA
J gene: TRBJ2-7
CDR3 protein: CASSALKGREGGYEQYF
CDR3 DNA: TGTGCCAGCAGCGCCCTTAAGGGCCGGGAGGGAGGATACGAGCAGTACTTC

D gene: TRBD1
V gene: TRBV2
clone size: NA
J gene: TRBJ1-6
CDR3 protein: CASSPGQGNSPLHF
CDR3 DNA: TGTGCCAGCAGTCCTGGACAGGGAAATTCACCCCTCCACTTT

D gene: TRBD1
V gene: TRBV4-3
clone size: once
J gene: TRBJ2-2
CDR3 protein: CASSQDRETGVGTGELFF
CDR3 DNA: TGCGCCAGCAGCCAAGACCGCGAGACAGGGGTTGGCACCGGGGAGCTGTTTTTT

D gene: NA
V gene: TRBV11-2
clone size: few
J gene: TRBJ1-3
CDR3 protein: CASSLTSGNTIYF
CDR3 DNA: TGTGCCAGCAGCTTAACTTCGGGAAACACCATATATTTT

D gene: TRBD1
V gene: TRBV4-3
clone size: NA
J gene: TRBJ1-4
CDR3 protein: CASSQLRQGDEKLFF
CDR3 DNA: TGCGCCAGCAGCCAACTTAGACAGGGGGATGAAAAACTGTTTTTT

D gene: TRBD1
V gene: TRBV30
clone size: NA
J gene: TRBJ1-1
CDR3 protein: CAWSDRQGFEAFF
CDR3 DNA: TGTGCCTGGAGTGACCGACAGGGCTTCGAAGCTTTCTTT

D gene: TRBD1
V gene: TRBV14
clone size: NA
J gene: TRBJ1-2
CDR3 protein: CASSQRQGRGYTF
CDR3 DNA: TGTGCCAGCAGCCAACGACAGGGTCGAGGCTACACCTTC

D gene: TRBD1
V gene: TRBV5-1
clone size: NA
J gene: TRBJ1-1
CDR3 protein: CASNPTGGYTEAFF
CDR3 DNA: TGCGCCAGCAACCCGACAGGGGGCTACACTGAAGCTTTCTTT

D gene: TRBD2
V gene: TRBV7-2
clone size: once
J gene: TRBJ2-3
CDR3 protein: CASSYGLAGDTQYF
CDR3 DNA: TGTGCCAGCAGCTACGGACTAGCGGGAGATACGCAGTATTTT

D gene: TRBD1
V gene: TRBV5-1
clone size: once
J gene: TRBJ1-1
CDR3 protein: CASSAGTDTEAFF
CDR3 DNA: TGCGCCAGCTCCGCAGGGACAGACACTGAAGCTTTCTTT

D gene: TRBD2
V gene: TRBV15
clone size: NA
J gene: TRBJ2-7
CDR3 protein: CATSRTSVHYEQYF
CDR3 DNA: TGTGCCACCAGCAGGACTAGCGTTCACTACGAGCAGTACTTC

D gene: TRBD1
V gene: TRBV15
clone size: few
J gene: TRBJ2-3
CDR3 protein: CATSSGQGMGTDTQYF
CDR3 DNA: TGTGCCACCAGCTCAGGACAGGGGATGGGGACAGATACGCAGTATTTT

D gene: NA
V gene: TRBV9
clone size: NA
J gene: TRBJ1-4
CDR3 protein: CASSGATNEKLFF
CDR3 DNA: TGTGCCAGCAGTGGAGCAACTAATGAAAAACTGTTTTTT

D gene: TRBD1
V gene: TRBV4-3
clone size: NA
J gene: TRBJ1-5
CDR3 protein: CASSQDRGHQPQHF
CDR3 DNA: TGCGCCAGCAGCCAGGACAGGGGGCATCAGCCCCAGCATTTT

D gene: NA
V gene: TRBV18
clone size: few
J gene: TRBJ1-2
CDR3 protein: CASSPFLVSEENGYTF
CDR3 DNA: TGTGCCAGCTCACCATTCTTAGTATCGGAGGAAAATGGCTACACCTTC

D gene: NA
V gene: TRBV5-6
clone size: NA
J gene: TRBJ2-3
CDR3 protein: CASSFWGGAKSTDTQYF
CDR3 DNA: TGTGCCAGCAGCTTTTGGGGGGGGGCGAAAAGCACAGATACGCAGTATTTT

D gene: NA
V gene: TRBV7-9
clone size: NA
J gene: TRBJ2-1
CDR3 protein: CASSLGANEQFF
CDR3 DNA: TGTGCCAGCAGCTTAGGCGCTAATGAGCAGTTCTTC

D gene: TRBD2
V gene: TRBV9
clone size: once
J gene: TRBJ2-3
CDR3 protein: CASSASSSLAGFTDTQYF
CDR3 DNA: TGTGCCAGCAGCGCCTCCTCATCACTAGCGGGGTTCACAGATACGCAGTATTTT

D gene: NA
V gene: TRBV5-1
clone size: NA
J gene: TRBJ1-5
CDR3 protein: CASSLAPGVDQPQHF
CDR3 DNA: TGCGCCAGCAGCTTGGCTCCAGGGGTGGATCAGCCCCAGCATTTT

D gene: TRBD1
V gene: TRBV19
clone size: NA
J gene: TRBJ1-6
CDR3 protein: CASSPRTGGFGYSPLHF
CDR3 DNA: TGTGCCAGTAGTCCTCGGACAGGGGGATTTGGGTACTCACCCCTCCACTTT

D gene: TRBD2
V gene: TRBV5-1
clone size: NA
J gene: TRBJ2-5
CDR3 protein: CASSANGGYQETQYF
CDR3 DNA: TGCGCCAGCAGCGCTAACGGGGGGTACCAAGAGACCCAGTACTTC

D gene: NA
V gene: TRBV7-2
clone size: NA
J gene: TRBJ2-3
CDR3 protein: CASSHYTDTQYF
CDR3 DNA: TGTGCCAGCAGCCACTACACAGATACGCAGTATTTT

D gene: TRBD1
V gene: TRBV9
clone size: NA
J gene: TRBJ1-2
CDR3 protein: CASSVTGQAKDYGYTF
CDR3 DNA: TGTGCCAGCAGCGTAACCGGACAGGCAAAAGACTATGGCTACACCTTC

D gene: NA
V gene: TRBV7-9
clone size: NA
J gene: TRBJ1-3
CDR3 protein: CASSLAPADYSGNTIYF
CDR3 DNA: TGTGCCAGCAGCTTAGCGCCGGCAGACTACTCTGGAAACACCATATATTTT

D gene: NA
V gene: TRBV6-5
clone size: few
J gene: TRBJ2-5
CDR3 protein: CASSDEGRQETQYF
CDR3 DNA: TGTGCCAGCAGTGACGAGGGCAGGCAAGAGACCCAGTACTTC

D gene: TRBD2
V gene: TRBV9
clone size: NA
J gene: TRBJ2-1
CDR3 protein: CASSVDPSGIVNEQFF
CDR3 DNA: TGTGCCAGCAGCGTAGACCCTAGCGGGATAGTGAATGAGCAGTTCTTC

D gene: NA
V gene: TRBV2
clone size: few
J gene: TRBJ1-5
CDR3 protein: CASSGLTASNQPQHF
CDR3 DNA: TGTGCCAGCAGTGGCTTGACAGCTTCTAATCAGCCCCAGCATTTT

D gene: NA
V gene: TRBV7-6
clone size: NA
J gene: TRBJ2-7
CDR3 protein: CASSLSRQTYEQYF
CDR3 DNA: TGTGCCAGCAGCTTATCCAGACAGACCTACGAGCAGTACTTC

D gene: NA
V gene: TRBV11-2
clone size: NA
J gene: TRBJ1-4
CDR3 protein: CASSLDRGATTNEKLFF
CDR3 DNA: TGTGCCAGCAGCTTAGATCGCGGGGCCACAACTAATGAAAAACTGTTTTTT

D gene: TRBD2
V gene: TRBV5-4
clone size: few
J gene: TRBJ2-7
CDR3 protein: CASSFGLAGAYEQYF
CDR3 DNA: TGTGCCAGCAGCTTCGGACTAGCGGGGGCCTACGAGCAGTACTTC

D gene: NA
V gene: TRBV20-1
clone size: NA
J gene: TRBJ1-2
CDR3 protein: CSAPRDYGYTF
CDR3 DNA: TGCAGTGCTCCCAGGGACTATGGCTACACCTTC

D gene: NA
V gene: TRBV6-1
clone size: many
J gene: TRBJ2-1
CDR3 protein: CASSEQNEQFF
CDR3 DNA: TGTGCCAGCAGTGAACAAAATGAGCAGTTCTTC

D gene: NA
V gene: TRBV19
clone size: NA
J gene: TRBJ1-3
CDR3 protein: CASSIDWVRGSSGNTIYF
CDR3 DNA: TGTGCCAGTAGTATAGATTGGGTCAGAGGAAGCTCTGGAAACACCATATATTTT

D gene: NA
V gene: TRBV9
clone size: NA
J gene: TRBJ1-2
CDR3 protein: CASSPRQGLMGYTF
CDR3 DNA: TGTGCCAGCAGCCCCCGGCAAGGACTGATGGGCTACACCTTC

D gene: TRBD1
V gene: TRBV5-1
clone size: NA
J gene: TRBJ1-3
CDR3 protein: CASSFGTGSSGNTIYF
CDR3 DNA: TGCGCCAGCAGCTTTGGGACAGGGAGCTCTGGAAACACCATATATTTT

D gene: NA
V gene: TRBV30
clone size: NA
J gene: TRBJ1-1
CDR3 protein: CAWAPMNTEAFF
CDR3 DNA: TGTGCCTGGGCGCCGATGAACACTGAAGCTTTCTTT

D gene: NA
V gene: TRBV14
clone size: few
J gene: TRBJ2-7
CDR3 protein: CASSPVQGGSYEQYF
CDR3 DNA: TGTGCCAGCAGTCCGGTCCAAGGAGGGTCCTACGAGCAGTACTTC

D gene: TRBD1
V gene: TRBV19
clone size: NA
J gene: TRBJ1-5
CDR3 protein: CASDPGQGVGQPQHF
CDR3 DNA: TGTGCCAGTGATCCGGGACAGGGGGTGGGGCAGCCCCAGCATTTT

D gene: TRBD2
V gene: TRBV7-6
clone size: NA
J gene: TRBJ2-7
CDR3 protein: CASSLAGTSGIYEQYF
CDR3 DNA: TGTGCCAGCAGCTTAGCTGGGACTAGCGGGATTTACGAGCAGTACTTC

D gene: TRBD2
V gene: TRBV2
clone size: NA
J gene: TRBJ2-7
CDR3 protein: CASSEGMRGLAAYEQYF
CDR3 DNA: TGTGCCAGCAGTGAAGGTATGCGGGGACTAGCGGCCTACGAGCAGTACTTC

D gene: NA
V gene: TRBV6-5
clone size: NA
J gene: TRBJ2-7
CDR3 protein: CASRLDYSSYEQYF
CDR3 DNA: TGTGCCAGCAGATTGGACTATTCCTCCTACGAGCAGTACTTC

D gene: NA
V gene: TRBV27
clone size: NA
J gene: TRBJ1-1
CDR3 protein: CASYPGQENTEAFF
CDR3 DNA: TGTGCCAGCTACCCCGGACAAGAGAACACTGAAGCTTTCTTT

D gene: NA
V gene: TRBV5-4
clone size: NA
J gene: TRBJ1-4
CDR3 protein: CASSTPGSTGEKLFF
CDR3 DNA: TGTGCCAGCAGCACGCCGGGATCTACGGGCGAAAAACTGTTTTTT

D gene: TRBD1
V gene: TRBV6-5
clone size: NA
J gene: TRBJ1-5
CDR3 protein: CASSRTGFGNQPQHF
CDR3 DNA: TGTGCCAGCAGTCGGACAGGGTTCGGGAATCAGCCCCAGCATTTT